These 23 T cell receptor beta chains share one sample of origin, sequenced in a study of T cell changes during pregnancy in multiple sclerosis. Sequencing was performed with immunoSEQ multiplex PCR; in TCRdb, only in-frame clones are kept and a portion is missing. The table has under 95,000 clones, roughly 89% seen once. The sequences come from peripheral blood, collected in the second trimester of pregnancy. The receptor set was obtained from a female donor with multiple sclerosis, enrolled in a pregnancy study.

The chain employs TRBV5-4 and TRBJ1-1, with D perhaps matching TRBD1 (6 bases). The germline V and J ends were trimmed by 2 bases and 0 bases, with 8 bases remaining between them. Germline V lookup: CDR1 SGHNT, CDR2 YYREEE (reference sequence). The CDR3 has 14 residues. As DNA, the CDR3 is TGTGCCAGCAGCTTCGCAGGGGTGAACACTGAAGCTTTCTTT. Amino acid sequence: CASSFAGVNTEAFF. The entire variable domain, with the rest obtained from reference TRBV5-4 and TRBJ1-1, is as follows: ETGVTQSPTHLIKTRGQQVTLRCSSQSGHNTVSWYQQALGQGPQFIFQYYREEENGRGNFPPRFSGLQFPNYSSELNVNALELDDSALYLCASSFAGVNTEAFFGQGTRLTVV.

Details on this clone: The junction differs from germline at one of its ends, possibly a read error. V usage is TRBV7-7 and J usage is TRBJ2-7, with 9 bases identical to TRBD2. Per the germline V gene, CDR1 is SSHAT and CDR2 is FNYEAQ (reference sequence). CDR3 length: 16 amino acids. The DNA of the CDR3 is TGTGCTAGCAGCTTAGAGGGGGGACTAGCTGACTACGAGCAGTACTTC. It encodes CASSLEGGLADYEQYF.

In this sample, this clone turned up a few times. CDR3 amino acids: CASSSGTGYTGELFF. CDR3 DNA sequence: TGTGCCAGCAGCTCTGGGACTGGATACACCGGGGAGCTGTTTTTT. The chain is built from TRBV9 and TRBJ2-2; TRBD2 might be the D (6 bases). Germline V CDR1 and CDR2: SGDLS, YYNGEE. The CDR3 covers 15 residues. The germline V and J ends were trimmed by 4 bases and 3 bases, with 13 bases remaining between them.

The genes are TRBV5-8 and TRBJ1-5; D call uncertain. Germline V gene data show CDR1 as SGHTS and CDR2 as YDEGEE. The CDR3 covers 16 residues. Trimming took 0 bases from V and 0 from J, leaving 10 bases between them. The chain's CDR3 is CASSLGTRYSNQPQHF. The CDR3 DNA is TGTGCCAGCAGCTTGGGTACACGATATAGCAATCAGCCCCAGCATTTT.

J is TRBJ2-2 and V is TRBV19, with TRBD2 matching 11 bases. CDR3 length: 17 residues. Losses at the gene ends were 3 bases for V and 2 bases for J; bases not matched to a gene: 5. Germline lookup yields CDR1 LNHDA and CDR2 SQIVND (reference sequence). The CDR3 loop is CASSMSSGRINTGELFF. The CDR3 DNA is TGTGCCAGTAGTATGTCTAGCGGGAGGATTAACACCGGGGAGCTGTTTTTT.

In DNA, the CDR3 is TGTGCCTGGAGTCCCCGTCGGGTAGCGGGAGGTTTCGAGCAGTACTTC. Its translation: CAWSPRRVAGGFEQYF. The rearrangement joins TRBV30 to TRBJ2-7, with TRBD2 matching 10 bases. This CDR3 has 16 residues. V lost 2 bases, J lost 6 bases, and 13 bases stayed unmatched. CDR1 and CDR2 (germline): GTSNPN, SVGIG (reference sequence). Full variable domain (remainder filled in from reference TRBV30 and TRBJ2-7): SQTIHQWPATLVQPVGSPLSLECTVEGTSNPNLYWYRQAAGRGLQLLFYSVGIGQISSEVPQNLSASRPQDRQFILSSKKLLLSDSGFYLCAWSPRRVAGGFEQYFGPGTRLTVT.

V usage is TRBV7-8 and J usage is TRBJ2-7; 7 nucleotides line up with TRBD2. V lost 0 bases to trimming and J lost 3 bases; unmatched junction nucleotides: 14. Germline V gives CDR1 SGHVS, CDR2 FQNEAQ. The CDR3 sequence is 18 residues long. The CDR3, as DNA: TGTGCCAGCAGCTTAGCGCGAGGTTTTAGCGGGCAAGTCTACGAGCAGTACTTC. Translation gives CASSLARGFSGQVYEQYF.

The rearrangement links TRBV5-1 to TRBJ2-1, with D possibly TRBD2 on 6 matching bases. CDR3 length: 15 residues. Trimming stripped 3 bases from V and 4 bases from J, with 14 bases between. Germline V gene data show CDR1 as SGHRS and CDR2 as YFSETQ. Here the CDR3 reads CASSSGRTIYNEQFF. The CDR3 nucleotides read TGCGCCAGCAGCTCAGGACGGACTATATACAATGAGCAGTTCTTC.

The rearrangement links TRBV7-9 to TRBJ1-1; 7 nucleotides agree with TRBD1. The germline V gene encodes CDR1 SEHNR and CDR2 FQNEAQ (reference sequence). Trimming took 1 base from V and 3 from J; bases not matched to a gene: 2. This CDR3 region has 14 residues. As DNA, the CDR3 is TGTGCCAGCAGCTTAGAGGGGGCGGACACTGAAGCTTTCTTT. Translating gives CASSLEGADTEAFF.

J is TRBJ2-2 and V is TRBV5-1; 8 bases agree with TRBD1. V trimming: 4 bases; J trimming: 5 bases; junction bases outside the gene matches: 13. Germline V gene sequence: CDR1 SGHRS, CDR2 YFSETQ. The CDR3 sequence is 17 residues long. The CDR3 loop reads CASSLSPDRVDTGELFF. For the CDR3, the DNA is TGCGCCAGCAGCCTAAGCCCGGACAGGGTTGATACCGGGGAGCTGTTTTTT.

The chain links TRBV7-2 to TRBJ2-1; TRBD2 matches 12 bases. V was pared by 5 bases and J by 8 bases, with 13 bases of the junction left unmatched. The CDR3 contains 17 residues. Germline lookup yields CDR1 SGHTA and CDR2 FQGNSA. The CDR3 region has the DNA TGTGCCAGCAGCCACCCTAGCGGGGGGGCCCCGTCCTATGAGCAGTTCTTC. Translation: CASSHPSGGAPSYEQFF. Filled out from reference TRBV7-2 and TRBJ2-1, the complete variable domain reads GAGVSQSPSNKVTEKGKDVELRCDPISGHTALYWYRQSLGQGLEFLIYFQGNSAPDKSGLPSDRFSAERTGGSVSTLTIQRTQQEDSAVYLCASSHPSGGAPSYEQFFGPGTRLTVL.

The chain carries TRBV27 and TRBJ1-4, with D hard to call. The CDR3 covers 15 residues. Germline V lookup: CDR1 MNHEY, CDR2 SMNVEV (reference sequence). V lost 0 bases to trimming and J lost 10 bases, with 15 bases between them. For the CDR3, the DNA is TGTGCCAGCAGTTTATCGGTCGAGGCTTATGGAAAACTGTTTTTT. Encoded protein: CASSLSVEAYGKLFF.

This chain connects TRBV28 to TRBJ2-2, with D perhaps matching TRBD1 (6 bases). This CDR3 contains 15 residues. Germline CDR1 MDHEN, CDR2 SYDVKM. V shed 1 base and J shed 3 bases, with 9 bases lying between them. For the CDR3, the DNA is TGTGCCAGCAGTTTATTGGGGGCTGACACCGGGGAGCTGTTTTTT. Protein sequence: CASSLLGADTGELFF.

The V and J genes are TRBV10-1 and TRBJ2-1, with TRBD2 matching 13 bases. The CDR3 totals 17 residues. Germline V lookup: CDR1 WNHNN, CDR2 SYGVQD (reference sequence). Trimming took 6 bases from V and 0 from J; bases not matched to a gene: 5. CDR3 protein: CASSRTSGGNSYNEQFF. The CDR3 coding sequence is TGCGCCAGCAGCCGGACTAGCGGGGGAAACTCCTACAATGAGCAGTTCTTC.

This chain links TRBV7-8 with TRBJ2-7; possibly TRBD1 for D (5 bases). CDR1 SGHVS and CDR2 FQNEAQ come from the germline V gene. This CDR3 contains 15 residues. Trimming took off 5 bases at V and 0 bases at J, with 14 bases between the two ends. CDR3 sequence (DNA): TGTGCCAGCAGCCCAGGGCGGATTACCTCCTACGAGCAGTACTTC. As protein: CASSPGRITSYEQYF.

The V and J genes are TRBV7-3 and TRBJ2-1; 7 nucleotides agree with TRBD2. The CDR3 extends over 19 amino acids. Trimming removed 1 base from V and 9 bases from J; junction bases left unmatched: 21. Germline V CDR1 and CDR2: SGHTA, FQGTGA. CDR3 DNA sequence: TGTGCCAGCAGCTTAAAGTCCTCGGGTCCGGGCGGGAGCTACGGTGAGCAGTTCTTC. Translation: CASSLKSSGPGGSYGEQFF.

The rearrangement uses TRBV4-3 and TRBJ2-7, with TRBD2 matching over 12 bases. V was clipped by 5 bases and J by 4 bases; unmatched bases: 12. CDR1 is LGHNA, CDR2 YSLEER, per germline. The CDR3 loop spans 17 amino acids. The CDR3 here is CASSAAPGLAGLYEQYF. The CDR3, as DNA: TGCGCCAGCAGCGCAGCCCCGGGACTAGCGGGTCTTTACGAGCAGTACTTC.

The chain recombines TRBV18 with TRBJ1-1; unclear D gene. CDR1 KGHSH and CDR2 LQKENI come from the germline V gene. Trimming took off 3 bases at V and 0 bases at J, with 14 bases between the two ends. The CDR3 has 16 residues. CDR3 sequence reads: CASSPGQILVNTEAFF. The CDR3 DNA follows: TGTGCCAGCTCACCTGGGCAGATCTTAGTGAACACTGAAGCTTTCTTT. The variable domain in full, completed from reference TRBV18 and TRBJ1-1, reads NAGVMQNPRHLVRRRGQEARLRCSPMKGHSHVYWYRQLPEEGLKFMVYLQKENIIDESGMPKERFSAEFPKEGPSILRIQQVVRGDSAAYFCASSPGQILVNTEAFFGQGTRLTVV.

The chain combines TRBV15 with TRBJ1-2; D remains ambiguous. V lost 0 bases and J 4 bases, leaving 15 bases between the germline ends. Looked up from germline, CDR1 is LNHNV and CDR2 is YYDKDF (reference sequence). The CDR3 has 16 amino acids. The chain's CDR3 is CATSRDVSNSFYGYTF. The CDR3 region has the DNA TGTGCCACCAGCAGAGATGTCAGTAATTCCTTCTATGGCTACACCTTC. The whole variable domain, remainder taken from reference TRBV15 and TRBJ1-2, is DAMVIQNPRYQVTQFGKPVTLSCSQTLNHNVMYWYQQKSSQAPKLLFHYYDKDFNNEADTPDNFQSRRPNTSFCFLDIRSPGLGDTAMYLCATSRDVSNSFYGYTFGSGTRLTVV.

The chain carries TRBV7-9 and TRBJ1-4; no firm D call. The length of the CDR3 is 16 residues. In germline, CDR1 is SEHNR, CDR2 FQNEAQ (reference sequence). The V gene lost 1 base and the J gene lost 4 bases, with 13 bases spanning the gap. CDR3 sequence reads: CASSLGQVIGNEKLFF. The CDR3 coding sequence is TGTGCCAGCAGCTTAGGCCAGGTCATCGGTAATGAAAAACTGTTTTTT.

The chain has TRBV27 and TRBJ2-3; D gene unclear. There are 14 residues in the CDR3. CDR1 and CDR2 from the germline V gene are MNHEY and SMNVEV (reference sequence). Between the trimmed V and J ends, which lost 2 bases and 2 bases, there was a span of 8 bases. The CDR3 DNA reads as TGTGCCAGCAGTTTACGAGGAGTCACAGATACGCAGTATTTT. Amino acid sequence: CASSLRGVTDTQYF.

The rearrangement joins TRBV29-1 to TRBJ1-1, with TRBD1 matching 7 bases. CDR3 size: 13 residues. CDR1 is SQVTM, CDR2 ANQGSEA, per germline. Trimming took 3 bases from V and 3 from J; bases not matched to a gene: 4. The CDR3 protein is CSVEAQGDTEAFF. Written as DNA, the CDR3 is TGCAGCGTTGAGGCTCAGGGGGACACTGAAGCTTTCTTT.

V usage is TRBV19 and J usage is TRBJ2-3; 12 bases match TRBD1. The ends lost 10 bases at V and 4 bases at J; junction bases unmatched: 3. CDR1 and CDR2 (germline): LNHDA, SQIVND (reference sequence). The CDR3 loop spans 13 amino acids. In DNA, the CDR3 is TGTGCCACCGGGACAGGGGGCGCAGATACGCAGTATTTT. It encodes CATGTGGADTQYF.